The rows below give T cell receptor beta chains drawn from one sample of a study of blood T cells in healthy people across ages. TCRdb recomputed calls from the 5' RACE reads with MiXCR, one row per CDR3 protein. The sample has about 510,000 distinct CDR3 sequences; about 27% are singletons. This sample also belongs to another study, concerning T cells of mothers and their children.

The sample taken for sequencing was blood. These receptors were collected from a boy under 10 years old in good health. The CDR3 runs from the conserved cysteine through the conserved F or W. A D gene is named only where the DNA matches it firmly. The size entry is marked missing in some rows and otherwise reads once, few, many or a size class.

V gene: TRBV6-2/TRBV6-3
clone size: once
J gene: TRBJ1-1
D gene: TRBD1
CDR3 length: 13
CDR3 DNA: TGTGCCAGCACCTGGACAGGGAACACTGAAGCTTTCTTT
CDR3 protein: CASTWTGNTEAFF

V gene: TRBV14
clone size: few
J gene: TRBJ2-5
D gene: .
CDR3 length: 18
CDR3 DNA: TGTGCCAGCAGCCAAGTGACCCGGGACATTTGGTACCAAGAGACCCAGTACTTC
CDR3 protein: CASSQVTRDIWYQETQYF

V gene: TRBV6-1
clone size: .
J gene: TRBJ2-5
D gene: TRBD2
CDR3 length: 17
CDR3 DNA: TGTGCCAGCAGACCTCTAGCGGGGGGGCCCAGACAAGAGACCCAGTACTTC
CDR3 protein: CASRPLAGGPRQETQYF

V gene: TRBV7-7
clone size: .
J gene: TRBJ2-5
D gene: .
CDR3 length: 14
CDR3 DNA: TGTGCCAGCAGTCCGGCCCAGAGGGGAGAGACCCAGTACTTC
CDR3 protein: CASSPAQRGETQYF

V gene: TRBV25-1
clone size: few
J gene: TRBJ2-3
D gene: .
CDR3 length: 15
CDR3 DNA: TGTGCCAGCAGTGAATCCAGAAACAGGGCAGATACGCAGTATTTT
CDR3 protein: CASSESRNRADTQYF

V gene: TRBV19
clone size: .
J gene: TRBJ2-1
D gene: TRBD2
CDR3 length: 13
CDR3 DNA: TGTGCCAGTAGTATTTTGGCGGGAGCTGAGCAGTTCTTC
CDR3 protein: CASSILAGAEQFF

V gene: TRBV20-1
clone size: .
J gene: TRBJ2-2
D gene: TRBD1
CDR3 length: 13
CDR3 DNA: TGCAGTGCTAGGACAGGGTACACCGGGGAGCTGTTTTTT
CDR3 protein: CSARTGYTGELFF

V gene: TRBV19
clone size: .
J gene: TRBJ2-4
D gene: .
CDR3 length: 14
CDR3 DNA: TGTGCCAGTAGGCTAAGGGGAGCGGGAAACATTCAGTACTTC
CDR3 protein: CASRLRGAGNIQYF

V gene: TRBV6-1
clone size: few
J gene: TRBJ2-7
D gene: TRBD1
CDR3 length: 14
CDR3 DNA: TGTGCCAGCAGCCGGGACAGGGGGAACTACGAGCAGTACTTC
CDR3 protein: CASSRDRGNYEQYF

V gene: TRBV5-1
clone size: .
J gene: TRBJ2-7
D gene: .
CDR3 length: 15
CDR3 DNA: TGCGCCAGCAGGATGTGGCCAGCACTCGACCTCGAGCAGTACTTC
CDR3 protein: CASRMWPALDLEQYF

V gene: TRBV7-2
clone size: few
J gene: TRBJ2-7
D gene: .
CDR3 length: 13
CDR3 DNA: TGTGCCAGCAGCGCCACTCTAGTGGGGGAGCAGTACTTC
CDR3 protein: CASSATLVGEQYF

V gene: TRBV4-1
clone size: few
J gene: TRBJ2-2
D gene: .
CDR3 length: 15
CDR3 DNA: TGCGCCAGCAGCCAACAGGAGCGTAACACCGGGGAGCTGTTTTTT
CDR3 protein: CASSQQERNTGELFF

V gene: TRBV4-1
clone size: .
J gene: TRBJ2-5
D gene: .
CDR3 length: 15
CDR3 DNA: TGCGCCAGCAGCCAAGCGCGCGGGATGGGGGAGACCCAGTACTTC
CDR3 protein: CASSQARGMGETQYF

V gene: TRBV29-1
clone size: few
J gene: TRBJ2-5
D gene: .
CDR3 length: 12
CDR3 DNA: TGCAGCGTTGGGGGGAGCCAAGAGACCCAGTACTTC
CDR3 protein: CSVGGSQETQYF

V gene: TRBV29-1
clone size: few
J gene: TRBJ1-1
D gene: .
CDR3 length: 12
CDR3 DNA: TGCAGCGTTGTCTCCAGGGTCCCTGAAGCTTTCTTT
CDR3 protein: CSVVSRVPEAFF

V gene: TRBV4-3
clone size: .
J gene: TRBJ1-4
D gene: .
CDR3 length: 15
CDR3 DNA: TGCGCCAGCAGCCAAGAAGGCCGGGTTCGGGAAAAACTGTTTTTT
CDR3 protein: CASSQEGRVREKLFF

V gene: TRBV19
clone size: few
J gene: TRBJ1-5
D gene: TRBD1
CDR3 length: 16
CDR3 DNA: TGTGCCAGTAGTATAGGGACAGGGGTTCATGGGCAGCCCCAGCATTTT
CDR3 protein: CASSIGTGVHGQPQHF

V gene: TRBV6-6
clone size: few
J gene: TRBJ1-1
D gene: .
CDR3 length: 13
CDR3 DNA: TGTGCCAGCAGTTCCCGGTCGGACACTGAAGCTTTCTTT
CDR3 protein: CASSSRSDTEAFF

V gene: TRBV7-9
clone size: .
J gene: TRBJ2-5
D gene: .
CDR3 length: 19
CDR3 DNA: TGTGCCAGCAGCTTAAAAACAATATCGGACTTTTTTGTGGAAGAGACCCAGTACTTC
CDR3 protein: CASSLKTISDFFVEETQYF

V gene: TRBV10-3
clone size: few
J gene: TRBJ1-2
D gene: .
CDR3 length: 12
CDR3 DNA: TGTGCCATCAAACCTCCTAACTATGGCTACACCTTC
CDR3 protein: CAIKPPNYGYTF

V gene: TRBV27
clone size: .
J gene: TRBJ2-7
D gene: .
CDR3 length: 17
CDR3 DNA: TGTGCCAGCAGTTATATAGCTGGAGTCCCAGTACCCTACGAGCAGTACTTC
CDR3 protein: CASSYIAGVPVPYEQYF

V gene: TRBV20-1
clone size: .
J gene: TRBJ2-1
D gene: .
CDR3 length: 16
CDR3 DNA: TGCAGTGCTAGAGCCTTTTGGACTAGAGGGGGGAATGAGCAGTCCTTC
CDR3 protein: CSARAFWTRGGNEQSF